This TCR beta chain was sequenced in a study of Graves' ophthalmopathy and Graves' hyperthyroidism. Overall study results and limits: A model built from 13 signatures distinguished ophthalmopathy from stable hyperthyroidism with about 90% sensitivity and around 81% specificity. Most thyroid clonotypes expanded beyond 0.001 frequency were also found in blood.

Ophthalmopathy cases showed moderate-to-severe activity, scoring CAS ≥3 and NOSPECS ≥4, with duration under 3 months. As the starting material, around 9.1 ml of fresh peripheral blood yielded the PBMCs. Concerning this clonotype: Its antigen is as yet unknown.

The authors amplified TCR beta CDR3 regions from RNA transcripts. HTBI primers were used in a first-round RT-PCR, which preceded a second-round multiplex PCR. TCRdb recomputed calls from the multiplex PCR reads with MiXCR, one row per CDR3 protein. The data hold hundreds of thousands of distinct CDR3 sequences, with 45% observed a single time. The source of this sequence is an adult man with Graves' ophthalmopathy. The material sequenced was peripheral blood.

As DNA, the CDR3 is TGTGCCAGCAAAGCCGGGGACTCACCCCTCCACTTT. It is translated as CASKAGDSPLHF. The gene calls are TRBV12-3 or TRBV12-4 and TRBJ1-6, with D perhaps TRBD1 (5 bases). The CDR3 extends over 12 amino acids. Trimming cost V 7 bases and J 10 bases, with 11 bases left between them.